Below, 10 T cell receptor beta chains from the same sample are listed, as sequenced in a study of blood T cell repertoires in COVID-19 (dated by TCRdb to about 2020). Libraries came from the immunoSEQ multiplex PCR assay. TCRdb's version of the immuneACCESS table is confined to in-frame rearrangements and falls short of the full clone set. An unresolved V gene accounts for under half of the shortfall where checked; the remainder is of unknown origin. Across this sample there are fewer than 200,000 clones, with roughly 85% seen only once. The ten largest clones represent about 4.6% of the sample. Sequenced input: PBMCs or T cells enriched from blood (not recorded which). These receptor sequences come from a woman aged 50 to 65 who had recovered from COVID-19.

This clone appeared once. This chain uses TRBV6-5 with TRBJ1-3, with a possible D match to TRBD1 (5 bases). Germline values: CDR1 MNHEY, CDR2 SVGAGI. This CDR3 has 16 amino acids. Trimming shortened V by 4 bases and J by 0 bases, and 13 bases separated the two germline ends. CDR3 DNA: TGTGCCAGCAGTTCACAGGCCGAGAGCTCTGGAAACACCATATATTTT. It yields the protein CASSSQAESSGNTIYF.

The rearrangement links TRBV27 to TRBJ1-5; unclear D gene. Germline CDR1 MNHEY, CDR2 SMNVEV (reference sequence). V lost 6 bases and J 6 bases, leaving 9 bases between the germline ends. The CDR3 covers 12 residues. This CDR3 reads CASRTRGQPQHF. CDR3 DNA sequence: TGTGCCAGCAGAACGAGAGGTCAGCCCCAGCATTTT.

J is TRBJ1-2 and V is TRBV5-5, with TRBD1 matching 9 bases. The ends lost 4 bases at V and 5 bases at J; junction bases unmatched: 6. This CDR3 has 14 amino acids. Germline values: CDR1 SGHKS, CDR2 YYEKEE (reference sequence). CDR3 coding DNA: TGTGCCAGCAGCCGGGGACAGGGAGGTTATGGCTACACCTTC. Amino acids: CASSRGQGGYGYTF.

J is TRBJ2-1 and V is TRBV6-1; the match to TRBD1 covers 9 bases. The germline CDR1 and CDR2 sequences are MNHNS and SASEGT. This CDR3 region has 15 residues. V was clipped by 6 bases and J by 3 bases; unmatched bases: 6. As DNA, the CDR3 is TGTGCCAGCAGCGATGGGACAGGGCTCTACAATGAGCAGTTCTTC. It codes for CASSDGTGLYNEQFF.

This chain uses TRBV6-2 or TRBV6-3 with TRBJ2-2, with 7 bases identical to TRBD2. This CDR3 region has 14 residues. Losses at the gene ends were 6 bases for V and 4 bases for J; bases not matched to a gene: 5. The V gene's germline CDR1 is MNHEY and CDR2 SVGEGT. CDR3 protein: CASSRGEFTGELFF. The CDR3, as DNA: TGTGCCAGCAGCCGGGGGGAGTTCACCGGGGAGCTGTTTTTT.

This chain connects TRBV6-4 to TRBJ2-5, with 14 bases aligning to TRBD2. Germline loops: CDR1 MRHNA, CDR2 SNTAGT. V was pared by 5 bases and J by 3 bases, with 2 bases of the junction left unmatched. The CDR3 spans 15 residues. The CDR3 nucleotides read TGTGCCAGCAGTCCGGGACTAGCGGGGGAAGAGACCCAGTACTTC. Its protein product is CASSPGLAGEETQYF.

The J gene is TRBJ1-1, the V gene TRBV15; D not resolved. CDR1 is LNHNV, CDR2 YYDKDF, per germline (reference sequence). The V end lost 0 bases, the J end lost 7 bases, and 9 bases lay between the germline ends. CDR3 length: 13 residues. For the CDR3, the DNA is TGTGCCACCAGCAGAGATCGGAGATTTGAAGCTTTCTTT. Translation: CATSRDRRFEAFF.

The sample holds a few counts of this clone. The J gene is TRBJ1-5, the V gene TRBV19, with D possibly TRBD1 on 6 matching bases. V was cut by 5 bases and J by 1 base, with 9 bases left in between. This CDR3 region has 14 residues. In germline, CDR1 is LNHDA, CDR2 SQIVND (reference sequence). CDR3 sequence (DNA): TGTGCCAGTAGTTCAACAGGGAGCAATCAGCCCCAGCATTTT. Translating it yields CASSSTGSNQPQHF.

This clone was seen only a few times. The chain links TRBV3-1 (or the pseudogene TRBV3-2) to TRBJ1-2, with unresolved D. This CDR3 region has 12 residues. From germline, CDR1 is LGHDT and CDR2 YNNKEL (reference sequence). Trimming took off 5 bases at V and 8 bases at J, with 12 bases between the two ends. CDR3 in DNA: TGTGCCAGCAGCTCTGGCATACGAGGCTACACCTTC. It encodes CASSSGIRGYTF.

The chain employs TRBV4-3 and TRBJ2-2; 11 nucleotides line up with TRBD1. The CDR3 covers 15 residues. The V gene end was trimmed by 5 bases and the J gene end by 6 bases; junction bases not matched to a gene: 5. Germline lookup yields CDR1 LGHNA and CDR2 YSLEER. CDR3 DNA: TGCGCCAGCAGCACCCGGGACAGGGGGTCCGGGGAGCTGTTTTTT. Its protein product is CASSTRDRGSGELFF.